This TCR beta chain was identified during a study of blood T cell repertoires in COVID-19. Study-level information: Sites in the United States, Italy and Spain provided acute and convalescent COVID-19 samples.

The germline V gene encodes CDR1 SGHTA and CDR2 FQGNSA. The V end lost 5 bases, the J end lost 9 bases, and 14 bases lay between the germline ends. This CDR3 contains 14 residues. This clone appeared many times. Sequencing used immunoSEQ multiplex PCR; TCRdb keeps in-frame clones, though not all of them. There are around 380,000 clones in the sample; around 87% occur only once, and 1% to 1.5% lies in the top ten. The receptor was isolated from a man under 40 who had recovered from COVID-19. Sequencing was performed on PBMCs or T cells enriched from blood (not recorded which). The chain carries TRBV7-2 and TRBJ1-6; unclear D gene. The CDR3 DNA reads TGTGCCAGCAGCCCCCTCATCTCGCGTTCACCCCTCCACTTT. Amino acids: CASSPLISRSPLHF. Full variable domain (missing parts from reference TRBV7-2 and TRBJ1-6): GAGVSQSPSNKVTEKGKDVELRCDPISGHTALYWYRQSLGQGLEFLIYFQGNSAPDKSGLPSDRFSAERTGGSVSTLTIQRTQQEDSAVYLCASSPLISRSPLHFGNGTRLTVT.